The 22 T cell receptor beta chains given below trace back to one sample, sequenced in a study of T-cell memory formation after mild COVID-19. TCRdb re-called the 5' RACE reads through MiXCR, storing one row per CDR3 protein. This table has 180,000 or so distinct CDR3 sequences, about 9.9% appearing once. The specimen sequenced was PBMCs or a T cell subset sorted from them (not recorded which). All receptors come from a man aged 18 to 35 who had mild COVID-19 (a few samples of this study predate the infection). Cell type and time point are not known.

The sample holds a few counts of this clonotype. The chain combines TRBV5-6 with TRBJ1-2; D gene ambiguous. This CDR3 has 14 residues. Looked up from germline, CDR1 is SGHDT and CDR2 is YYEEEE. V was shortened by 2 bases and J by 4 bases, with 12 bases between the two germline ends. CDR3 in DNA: TGTGCCAGCAGCTTCGGTACGCAGAGCTATGGCTACACCTTC. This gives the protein CASSFGTQSYGYTF.

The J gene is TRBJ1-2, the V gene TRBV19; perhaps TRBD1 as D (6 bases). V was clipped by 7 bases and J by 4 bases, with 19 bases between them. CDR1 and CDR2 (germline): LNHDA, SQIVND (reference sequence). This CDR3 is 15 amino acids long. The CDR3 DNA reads TGTGCCAGTACCCCGGTGGACAGACCCTTCTATGGCTACACCTTC. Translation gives CASTPVDRPFYGYTF.

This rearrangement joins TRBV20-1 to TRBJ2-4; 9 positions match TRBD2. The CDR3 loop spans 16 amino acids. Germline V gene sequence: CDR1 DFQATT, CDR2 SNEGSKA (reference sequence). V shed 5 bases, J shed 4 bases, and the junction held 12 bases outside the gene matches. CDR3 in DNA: TGCAGTGCTCCCGGGTCCAGCGGGGGGCCAAAAAACATTCAGTACTTC. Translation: CSAPGSSGGPKNIQYF.

The chain's CDR3 is CASSSGGSHEQYF. DNA of the CDR3: TGTGCCAGCAGCTCCGGCGGGTCGCACGAGCAGTACTTC. The V and J genes are TRBV7-3 and TRBJ2-7, with D possibly TRBD2 on 5 matching bases. The germline V and J ends were trimmed by 4 bases and 5 bases, with 12 bases remaining between them. Germline CDR1 SGHTA, CDR2 FQGTGA. The CDR3 contains 13 residues.

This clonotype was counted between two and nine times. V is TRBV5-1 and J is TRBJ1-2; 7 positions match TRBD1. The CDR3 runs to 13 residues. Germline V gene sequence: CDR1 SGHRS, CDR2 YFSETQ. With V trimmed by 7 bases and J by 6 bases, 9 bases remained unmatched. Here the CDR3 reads CASGDSLSNGYTF. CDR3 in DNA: TGCGCCAGCGGGGACAGTCTCAGCAATGGCTACACCTTC.

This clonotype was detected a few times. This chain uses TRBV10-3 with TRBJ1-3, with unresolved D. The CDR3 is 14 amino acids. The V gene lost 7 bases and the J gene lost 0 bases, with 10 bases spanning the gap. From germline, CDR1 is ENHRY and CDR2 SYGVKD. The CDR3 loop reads CAITPQYSGNTIYF. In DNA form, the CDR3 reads TGTGCCATCACCCCCCAGTACTCTGGAAACACCATATATTTT.

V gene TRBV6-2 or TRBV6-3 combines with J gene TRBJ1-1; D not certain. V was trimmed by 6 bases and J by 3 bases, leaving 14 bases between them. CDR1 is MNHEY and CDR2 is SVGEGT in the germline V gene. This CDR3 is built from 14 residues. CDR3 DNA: TGTGCCAGCAGCCCCGGGGAAATAGACACTGAAGCTTTCTTT. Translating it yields CASSPGEIDTEAFF.

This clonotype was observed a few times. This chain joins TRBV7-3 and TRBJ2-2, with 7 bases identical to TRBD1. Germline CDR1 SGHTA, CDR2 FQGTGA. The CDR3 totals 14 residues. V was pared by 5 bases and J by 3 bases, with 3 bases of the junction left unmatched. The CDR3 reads CASSRGRDTGELFF. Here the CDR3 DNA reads TGTGCCAGCAGCAGGGGGCGGGACACCGGGGAGCTGTTTTTT.

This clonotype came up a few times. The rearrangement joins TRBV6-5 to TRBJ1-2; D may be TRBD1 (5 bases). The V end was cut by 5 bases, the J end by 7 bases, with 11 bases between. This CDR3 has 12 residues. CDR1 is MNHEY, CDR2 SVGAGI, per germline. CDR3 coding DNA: TGTGCCAGCAGTGGGACCCGGGGTGGCTACACCTTC. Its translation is CASSGTRGGYTF.

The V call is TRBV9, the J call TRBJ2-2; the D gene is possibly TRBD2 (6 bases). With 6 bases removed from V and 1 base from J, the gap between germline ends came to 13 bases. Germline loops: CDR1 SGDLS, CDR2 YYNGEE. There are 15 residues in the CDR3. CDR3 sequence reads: CASKAMGGNTGELFF. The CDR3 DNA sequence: TGTGCCAGCAAAGCGATGGGGGGGAACACCGGGGAGCTGTTTTTT.

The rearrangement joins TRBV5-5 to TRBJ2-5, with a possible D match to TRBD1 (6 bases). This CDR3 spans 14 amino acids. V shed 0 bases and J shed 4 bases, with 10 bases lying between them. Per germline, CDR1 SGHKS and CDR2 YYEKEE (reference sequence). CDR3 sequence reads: CASSLEMDRETQYF. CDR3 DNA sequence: TGTGCCAGCAGCTTGGAAATGGACAGAGAGACCCAGTACTTC.

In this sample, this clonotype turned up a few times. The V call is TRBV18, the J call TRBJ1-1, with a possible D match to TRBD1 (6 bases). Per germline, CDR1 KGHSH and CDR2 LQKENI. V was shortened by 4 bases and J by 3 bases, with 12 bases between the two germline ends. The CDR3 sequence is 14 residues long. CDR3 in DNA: TGTGCCAGCTCACGGGACACGCTTTACACTGAAGCTTTCTTT. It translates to CASSRDTLYTEAFF.

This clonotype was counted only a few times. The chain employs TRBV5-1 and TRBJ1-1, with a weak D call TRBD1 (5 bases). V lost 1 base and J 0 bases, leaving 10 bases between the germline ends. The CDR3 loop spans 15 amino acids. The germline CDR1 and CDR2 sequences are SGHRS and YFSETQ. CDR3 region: CASSLLLGVNTEAFF. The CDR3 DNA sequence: TGCGCCAGCAGCTTGCTGTTAGGGGTGAACACTGAAGCTTTCTTT.

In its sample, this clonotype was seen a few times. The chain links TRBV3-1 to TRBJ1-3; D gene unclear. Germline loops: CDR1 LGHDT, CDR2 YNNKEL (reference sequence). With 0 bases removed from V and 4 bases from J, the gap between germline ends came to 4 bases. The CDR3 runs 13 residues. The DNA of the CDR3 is TGTGCCAGCAGCCAAGAGACGGGAAACACCATATATTTT. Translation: CASSQETGNTIYF.

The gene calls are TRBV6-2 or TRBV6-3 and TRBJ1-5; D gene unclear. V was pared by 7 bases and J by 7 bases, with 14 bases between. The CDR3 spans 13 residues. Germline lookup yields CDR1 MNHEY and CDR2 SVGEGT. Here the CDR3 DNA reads TGTGCCAGCACCCAGGAATTCAGACAGCCCCAGCATTTT. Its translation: CASTQEFRQPQHF.

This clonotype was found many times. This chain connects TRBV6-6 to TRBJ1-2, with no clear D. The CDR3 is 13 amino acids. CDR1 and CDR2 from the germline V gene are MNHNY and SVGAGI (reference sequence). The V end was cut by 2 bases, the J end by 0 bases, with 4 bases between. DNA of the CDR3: TGTGCCAGCAGTTACCTAGCTAACTATGGCTACACCTTC. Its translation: CASSYLANYGYTF.

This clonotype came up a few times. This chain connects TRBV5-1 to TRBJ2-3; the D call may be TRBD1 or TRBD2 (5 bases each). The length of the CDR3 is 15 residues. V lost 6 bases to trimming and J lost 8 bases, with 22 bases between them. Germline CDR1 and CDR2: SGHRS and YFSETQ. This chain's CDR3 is CASTDPGTEVVTQYF. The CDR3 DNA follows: TGCGCCAGCACCGACCCCGGGACGGAGGTTGTTACGCAGTATTTT.

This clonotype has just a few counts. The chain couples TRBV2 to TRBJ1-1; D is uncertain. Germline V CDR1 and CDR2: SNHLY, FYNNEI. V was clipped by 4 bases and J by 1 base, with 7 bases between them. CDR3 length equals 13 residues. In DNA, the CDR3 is TGTGCCAGCAGTGCCGAGAGGAACACTGAAGCTTTCTTT. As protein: CASSAERNTEAFF.

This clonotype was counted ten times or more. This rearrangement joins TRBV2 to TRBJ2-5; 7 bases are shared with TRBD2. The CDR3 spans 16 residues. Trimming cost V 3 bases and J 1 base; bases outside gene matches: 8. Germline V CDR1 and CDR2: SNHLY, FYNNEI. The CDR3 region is CASSETGRGIQETQYF. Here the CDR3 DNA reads TGTGCCAGCAGTGAGACGGGGCGGGGGATCCAAGAGACCCAGTACTTC.

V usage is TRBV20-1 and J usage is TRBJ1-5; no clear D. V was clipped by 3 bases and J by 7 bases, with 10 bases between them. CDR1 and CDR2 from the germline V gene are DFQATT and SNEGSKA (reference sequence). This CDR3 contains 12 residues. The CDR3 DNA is TGCAGTGCTAGTAGAGGTTTGCAGCCCCAGCATTTT. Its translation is CSASRGLQPQHF.

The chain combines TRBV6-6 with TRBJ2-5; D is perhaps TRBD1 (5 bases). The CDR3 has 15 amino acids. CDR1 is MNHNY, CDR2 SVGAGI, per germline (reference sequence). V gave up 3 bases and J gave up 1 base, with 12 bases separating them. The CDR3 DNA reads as TGTGCCAGCAGTTATGCAGGGCCCCCCCAAGAGACCCAGTACTTC. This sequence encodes CASSYAGPPQETQYF.

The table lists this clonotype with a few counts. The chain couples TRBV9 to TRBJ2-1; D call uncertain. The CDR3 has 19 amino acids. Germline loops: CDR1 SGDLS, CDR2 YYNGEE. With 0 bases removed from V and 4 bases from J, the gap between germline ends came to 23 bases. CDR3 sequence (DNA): TGTGCCAGCAGCGTAGGGGTTAGTCGTACCCCGCACTTTTACAATGAGCAGTTCTTC. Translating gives CASSVGVSRTPHFYNEQFF. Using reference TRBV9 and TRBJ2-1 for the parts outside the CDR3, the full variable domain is DSGVTQTPKHLITATGQRVTLRCSPRSGDLSVYWYQQSLDQGLQFLIQYYNGEERAKGNILERFSAQQFPDLHSELNLSSLELGDSALYFCASSVGVSRTPHFYNEQFFGPGTRLTVL.